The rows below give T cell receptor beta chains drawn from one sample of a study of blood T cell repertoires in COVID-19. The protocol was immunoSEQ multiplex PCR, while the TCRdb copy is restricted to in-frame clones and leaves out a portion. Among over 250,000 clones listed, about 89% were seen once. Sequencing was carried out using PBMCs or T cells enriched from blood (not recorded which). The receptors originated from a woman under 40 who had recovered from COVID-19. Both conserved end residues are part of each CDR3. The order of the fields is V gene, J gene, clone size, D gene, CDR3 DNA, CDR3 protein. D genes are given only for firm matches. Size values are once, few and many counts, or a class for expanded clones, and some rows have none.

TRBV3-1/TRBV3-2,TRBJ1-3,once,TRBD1,TGTGCCAGCAGCGGGACAGCAGGAAACACCATATATTTT,CASSGTAGNTIYF
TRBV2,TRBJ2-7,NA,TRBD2,TGTGCCAGCAGTGAGGGGACGGGGGGGACCTACGAGCAGTACTTC,CASSEGTGGTYEQYF
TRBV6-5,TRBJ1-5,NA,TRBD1,TGTGCCAGCAGACAGACAGGGGACAATCAGCCCCAGCATTTT,CASRQTGDNQPQHF
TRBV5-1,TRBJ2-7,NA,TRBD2,TGCGCCAGCAGCTTGGGGAGCGGGGTTAGCTCCTACGAGCAGTACTTC,CASSLGSGVSSYEQYF
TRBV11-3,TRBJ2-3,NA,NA,TGTGCCAGCAGCACGGGTAGCGCAAGCACAGATACGCAGTATTTT,CASSTGSASTDTQYF
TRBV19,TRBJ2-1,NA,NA,TGTGCCAGTGCAGTTGGGGGGGCCGTGGATGAGCAGTTCTTC,CASAVGGAVDEQFF
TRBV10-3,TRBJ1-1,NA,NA,TGTGCCATCAGCTCTCTACAGGCGAACACTGAAGCTTTCTTT,CAISSLQANTEAFF
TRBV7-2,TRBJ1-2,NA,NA,TGTGCCAGCAGCTTACAGGCTAACTATGGCTACACCTTC,CASSLQANYGYTF
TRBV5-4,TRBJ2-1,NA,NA,TGTGCCAGCAGTAGGGGAAAGCCTTACAATGAGCAGTTCTTC,CASSRGKPYNEQFF
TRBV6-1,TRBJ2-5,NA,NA,TGTGCCAGCAGTGAAACCAGAGAGACCCAGTACTTC,CASSETRETQYF
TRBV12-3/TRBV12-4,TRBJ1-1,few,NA,TGTGCCAGCAGTTCGGTGAACACTGAAGCTTTCTTT,CASSSVNTEAFF
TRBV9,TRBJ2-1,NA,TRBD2,TGTGCCAGCAGCGTAGCACTAGCGGGGGAAGGTGAGCAGTTCTTC,CASSVALAGEGEQFF
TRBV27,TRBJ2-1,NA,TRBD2,TGTGCCAGCAGTTCTCTGCCGGGGGGTTACAATGAGCAGTTCTTC,CASSSLPGGYNEQFF
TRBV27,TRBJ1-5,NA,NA,TGTGCCAGCAGTTTCGTCTACAGGGCAGGCCAGCCCCAGCATTTT,CASSFVYRAGQPQHF
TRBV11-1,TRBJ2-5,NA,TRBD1,TGTGCCAGCAGCTTAATCCGGACAGGGGGGACCCAGTACTTC,CASSLIRTGGTQYF
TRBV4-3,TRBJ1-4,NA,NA,TGCGCCAGCAGCCAAGAACCCCCCGCGCAGGGATTTGTAGGAAAACTGTTTTTT,CASSQEPPAQGFVGKLFF
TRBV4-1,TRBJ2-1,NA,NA,TGCGCCAGCAGCCAAGCGGATGAGCAGTTCTTC,CASSQADEQFF
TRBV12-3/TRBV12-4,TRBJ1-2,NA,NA,TGTGCCAGCCGGACACAGTATGGCTACACCTTC,CASRTQYGYTF
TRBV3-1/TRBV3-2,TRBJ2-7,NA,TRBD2,TGTGCCAGCAGCCAACAATGGGGAGGGGTGGACGAGCAGTACTTC,CASSQQWGGVDEQYF
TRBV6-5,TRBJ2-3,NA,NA,TGTGCCAGCAGCTCCTTAGCTAGCACAGATACGCAGTATTTT,CASSSLASTDTQYF
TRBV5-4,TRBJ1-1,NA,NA,TGTGCCAGCAGCTCAGCCTCAAAGGGAGGCACTGAAGCTTTCTTT,CASSSASKGGTEAFF
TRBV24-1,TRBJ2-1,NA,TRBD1,TGTGCCACCAGTGTTCGGGACAGGGTCAATGAGCAGTTCTTC,CATSVRDRVNEQFF
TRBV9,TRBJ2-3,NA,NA,TGTGCCAGCAGCGTAGGGGCCTGGAGCACAGATACGCAGTATTTT,CASSVGAWSTDTQYF
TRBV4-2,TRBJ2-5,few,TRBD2,TGTGCCAGCAGCCTTCGGACTAGCGGGGGGGCCGAGACCCAGTACTTC,CASSLRTSGGAETQYF
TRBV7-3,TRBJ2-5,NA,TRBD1,TGTGCCAGCAGCAAAGGGACAGGGAATATCCAAGAGACCCAGTACTTC,CASSKGTGNIQETQYF
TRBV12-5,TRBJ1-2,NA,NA,TGTGCTAGTGGTCGGGACTACTATGGCTACACCTTC,CASGRDYYGYTF
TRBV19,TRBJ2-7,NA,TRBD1,TGTGCCAGTAGTGACAGGGCCACCTACGAGCAGTACTTC,CASSDRATYEQYF
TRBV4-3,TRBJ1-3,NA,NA,TGCGCCAGCAGCGCATTCCTAACAGGGTTAGCTGGAAACACCATATATTTT,CASSAFLTGLAGNTIYF
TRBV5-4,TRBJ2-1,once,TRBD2,TGTGCCAGCAGCTTGGAAGCGGGGACTTACAATGAGCAGTTCTTC,CASSLEAGTYNEQFF
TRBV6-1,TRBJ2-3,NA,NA,TGTGCCAGCAGTGAAGAGCCTCCCGCGCAGTATTTT,CASSEEPPAQYF
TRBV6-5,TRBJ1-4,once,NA,TGTGCCAGCACGAGGGGGACGGGCGAAAAACTGTTTTTT,CASTRGTGEKLFF
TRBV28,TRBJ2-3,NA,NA,TGTGCCAGCAGTTTTTCAAGGGGATACACAGATACGCAGTATTTT,CASSFSRGYTDTQYF
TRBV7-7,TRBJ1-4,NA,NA,TGTGCTAGCAGCTCGCCAGACAGGCTTCCGAAGAATGAAAAACTGTTTTTT,CASSSPDRLPKNEKLFF
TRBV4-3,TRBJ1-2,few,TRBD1,TGCGCCAGCAGCCTAATCGGGACAGATACCAACACCTTC,CASSLIGTDTNTF
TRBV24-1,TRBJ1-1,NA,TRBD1,TGTGCCACATCCAGGGGGCCGAACACTGAAGCTTTCTTT,CATSRGPNTEAFF
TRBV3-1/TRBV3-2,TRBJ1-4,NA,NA,TGTGCCAGCAGCCAGGGCAGGGCAGGTGGAAAACTGTTTTTT,CASSQGRAGGKLFF